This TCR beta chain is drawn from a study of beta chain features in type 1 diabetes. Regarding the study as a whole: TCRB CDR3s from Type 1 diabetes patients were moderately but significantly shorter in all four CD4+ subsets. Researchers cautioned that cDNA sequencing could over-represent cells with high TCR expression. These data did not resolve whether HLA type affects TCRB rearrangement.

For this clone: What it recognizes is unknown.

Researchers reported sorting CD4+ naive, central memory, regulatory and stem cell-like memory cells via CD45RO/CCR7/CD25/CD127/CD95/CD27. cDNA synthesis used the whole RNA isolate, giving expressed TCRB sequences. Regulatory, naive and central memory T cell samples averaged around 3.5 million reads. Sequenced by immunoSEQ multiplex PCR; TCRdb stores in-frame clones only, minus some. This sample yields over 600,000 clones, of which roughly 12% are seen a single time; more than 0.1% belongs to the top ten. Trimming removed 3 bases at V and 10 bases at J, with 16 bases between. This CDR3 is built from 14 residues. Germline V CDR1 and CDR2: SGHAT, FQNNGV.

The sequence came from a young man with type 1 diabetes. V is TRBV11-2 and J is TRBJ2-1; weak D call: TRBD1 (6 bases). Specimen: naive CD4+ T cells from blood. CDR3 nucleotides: TGTGCCAGCAGCTTGAGCCGGGACACAGACGAGCAGTTCTTC. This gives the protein CASSLSRDTDEQFF. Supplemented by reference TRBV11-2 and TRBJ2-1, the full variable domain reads EAGVAQSPRYKIIEKRQSVAFWCNPISGHATLYWYQQILGQGPKLLIQFQNNGVVDDSQLPKDRFSAERLKGVDSTLKIQPAKLEDSAVYLCASSLSRDTDEQFFGPGTRLTVL.